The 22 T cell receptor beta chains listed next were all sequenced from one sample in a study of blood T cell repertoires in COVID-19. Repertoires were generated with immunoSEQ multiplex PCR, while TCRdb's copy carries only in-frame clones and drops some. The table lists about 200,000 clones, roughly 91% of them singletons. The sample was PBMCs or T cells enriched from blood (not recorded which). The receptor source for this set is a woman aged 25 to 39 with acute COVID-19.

CDR3: CASRPKDRGWANSPLHF. CDR3 in DNA: TGTGCCAGCAGGCCCAAAGACAGGGGCTGGGCTAATTCACCCCTCCACTTT. The V call is TRBV2, the J call TRBJ1-6; 8 bases are a match to TRBD1. Per the germline V gene, CDR1 is SNHLY and CDR2 is FYNNEI. There are 17 residues in the CDR3. V was clipped by 6 bases and J by 6 bases; unmatched bases: 13.

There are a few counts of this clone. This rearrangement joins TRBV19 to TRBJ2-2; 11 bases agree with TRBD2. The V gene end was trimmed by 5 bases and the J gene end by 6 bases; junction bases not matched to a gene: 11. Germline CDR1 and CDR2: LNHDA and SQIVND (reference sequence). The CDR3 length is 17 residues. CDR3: CASSASLAGAGPGELFF. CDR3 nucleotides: TGTGCCAGTAGTGCCTCACTAGCGGGGGCCGGTCCCGGGGAGCTGTTTTTT.

The CDR3, as DNA: TGTGCCTGGAGCGGGGGCACAGATACGCAGTATTTT. Amino acid sequence: CAWSGGTDTQYF. The V call is TRBV30, the J call TRBJ2-3; perhaps TRBD2 as D (5 bases). V was cut by 3 bases and J by 1 base, with 5 bases left in between. The CDR3 length is 12 residues. Germline CDR1 GTSNPN, CDR2 SVGIG (reference sequence).

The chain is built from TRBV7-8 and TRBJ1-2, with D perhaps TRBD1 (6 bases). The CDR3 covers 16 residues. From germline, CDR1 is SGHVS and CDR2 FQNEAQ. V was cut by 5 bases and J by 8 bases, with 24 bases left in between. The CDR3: CASSPTVRDIFRGYTF. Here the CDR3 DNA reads TGTGCCAGCAGCCCCACTGTCCGGGACATTTTTCGGGGCTACACCTTC.

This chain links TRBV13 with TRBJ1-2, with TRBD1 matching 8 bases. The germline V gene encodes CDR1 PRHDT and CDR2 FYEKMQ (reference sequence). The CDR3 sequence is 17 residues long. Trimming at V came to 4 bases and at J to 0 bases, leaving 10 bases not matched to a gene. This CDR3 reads CASSSGDRDRTNYGYTF. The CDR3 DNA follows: TGTGCCAGCAGCTCAGGAGACCGGGACAGGACTAACTATGGCTACACCTTC.

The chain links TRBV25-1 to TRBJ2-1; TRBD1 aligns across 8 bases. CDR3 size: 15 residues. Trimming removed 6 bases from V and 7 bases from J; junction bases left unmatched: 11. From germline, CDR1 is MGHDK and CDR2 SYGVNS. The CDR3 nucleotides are TGTGCCAGCAGCATACCCGGACAGGGACAAAATGAGCAGTTCTTC. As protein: CASSIPGQGQNEQFF.

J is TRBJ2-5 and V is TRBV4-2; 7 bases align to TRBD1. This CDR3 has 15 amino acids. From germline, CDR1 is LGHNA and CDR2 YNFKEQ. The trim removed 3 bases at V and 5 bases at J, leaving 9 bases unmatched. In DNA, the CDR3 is TGTGCCAGCAGCCACCCCACAGGGGATTTGGAGACCCAGTACTTC. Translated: CASSHPTGDLETQYF.

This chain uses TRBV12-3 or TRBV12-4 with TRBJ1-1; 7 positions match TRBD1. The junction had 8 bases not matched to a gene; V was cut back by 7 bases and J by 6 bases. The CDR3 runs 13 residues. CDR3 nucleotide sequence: TGTGCCAGCACAAGAGACAGGGCGGCTGAAGCTTTCTTT. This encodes CASTRDRAAEAFF.

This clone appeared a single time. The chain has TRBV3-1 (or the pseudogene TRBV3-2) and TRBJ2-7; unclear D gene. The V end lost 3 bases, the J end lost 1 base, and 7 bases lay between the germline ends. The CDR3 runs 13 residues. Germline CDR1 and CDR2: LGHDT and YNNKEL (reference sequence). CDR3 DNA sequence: TGTGCCAGCAGCCAGTCGGTGTCCTACGAGCAGTACTTC. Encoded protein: CASSQSVSYEQYF.

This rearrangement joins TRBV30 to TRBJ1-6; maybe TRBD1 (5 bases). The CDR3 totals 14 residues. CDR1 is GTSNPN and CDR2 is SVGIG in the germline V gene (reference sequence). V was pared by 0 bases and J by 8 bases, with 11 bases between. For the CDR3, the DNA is TGTGCCTGGAGTGTGGGGCGTTTTGATTCACCCCTCCACTTT. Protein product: CAWSVGRFDSPLHF. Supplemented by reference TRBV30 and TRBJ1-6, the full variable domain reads SQTIHQWPATLVQPVGSPLSLECTVEGTSNPNLYWYRQAAGRGLQLLFYSVGIGQISSEVPQNLSASRPQDRQFILSSKKLLLSDSGFYLCAWSVGRFDSPLHFGNGTRLTVT.

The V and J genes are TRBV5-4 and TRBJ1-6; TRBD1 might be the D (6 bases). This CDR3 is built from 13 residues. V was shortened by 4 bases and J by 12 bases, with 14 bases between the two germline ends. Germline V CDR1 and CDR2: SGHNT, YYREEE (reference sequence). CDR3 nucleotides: TGTGCCAGCAGCCCGAACCTGGGACAACCCCTCCACTTT. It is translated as CASSPNLGQPLHF.

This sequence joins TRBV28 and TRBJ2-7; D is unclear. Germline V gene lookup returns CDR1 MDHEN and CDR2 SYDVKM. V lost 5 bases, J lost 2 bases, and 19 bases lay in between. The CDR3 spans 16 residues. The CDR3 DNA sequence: TGTGCCAGCAGTATACCCCGAGACATAAGGCCCTACGAGCAGTACTTC. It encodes CASSIPRDIRPYEQYF.

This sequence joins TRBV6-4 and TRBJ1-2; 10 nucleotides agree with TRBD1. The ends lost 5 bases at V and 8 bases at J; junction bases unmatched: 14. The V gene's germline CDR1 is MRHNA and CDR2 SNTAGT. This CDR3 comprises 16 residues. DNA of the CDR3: TGTGCCAGCAGTAAGGAAGCGGGACAGGGGTACGACGGCTACACCTTC. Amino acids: CASSKEAGQGYDGYTF.

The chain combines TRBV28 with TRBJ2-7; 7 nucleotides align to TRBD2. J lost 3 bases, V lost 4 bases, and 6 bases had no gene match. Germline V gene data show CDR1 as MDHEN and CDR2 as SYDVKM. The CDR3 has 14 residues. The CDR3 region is CASSSTGTNYEQYF. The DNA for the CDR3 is TGTGCCAGCAGTTCAACCGGGACTAACTACGAGCAGTACTTC.

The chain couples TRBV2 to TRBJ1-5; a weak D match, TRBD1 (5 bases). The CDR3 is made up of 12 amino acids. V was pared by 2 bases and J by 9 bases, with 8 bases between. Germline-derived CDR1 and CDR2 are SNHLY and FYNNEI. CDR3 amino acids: CASSEFRGPQHF. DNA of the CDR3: TGTGCCAGCAGTGAATTTAGGGGGCCCCAGCATTTT.

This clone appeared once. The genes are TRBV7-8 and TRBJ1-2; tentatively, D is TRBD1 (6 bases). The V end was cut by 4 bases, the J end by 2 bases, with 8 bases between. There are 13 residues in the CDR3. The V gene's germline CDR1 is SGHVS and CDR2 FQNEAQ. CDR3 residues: CASSSGQNYGYTF. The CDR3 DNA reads TGTGCCAGCAGCTCTGGACAGAACTATGGCTACACCTTC.

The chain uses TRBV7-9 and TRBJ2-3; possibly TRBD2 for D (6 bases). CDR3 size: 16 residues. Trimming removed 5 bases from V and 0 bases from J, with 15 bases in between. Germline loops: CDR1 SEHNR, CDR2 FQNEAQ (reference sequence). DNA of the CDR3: TGTGCCAGCAGCCAAGCGGGCCGAGCGAGCACAGATACGCAGTATTTT. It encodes CASSQAGRASTDTQYF. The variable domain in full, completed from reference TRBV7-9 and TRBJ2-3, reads DTGVSQNPRHKITKRGQNVTFRCDPISEHNRLYWYRQTLGQGPEFLTYFQNEAQLEKSRLLSDRFSAERPKGSFSTLEIQRTEQGDSAMYLCASSQAGRASTDTQYFGPGTRLTVL.

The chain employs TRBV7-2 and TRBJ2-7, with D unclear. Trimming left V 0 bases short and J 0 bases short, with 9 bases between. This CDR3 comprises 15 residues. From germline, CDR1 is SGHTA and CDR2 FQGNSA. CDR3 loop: CASSLASSSSYEQYF. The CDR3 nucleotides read TGTGCCAGCAGCTTAGCTAGCTCGAGCTCCTACGAGCAGTACTTC.

The CDR3 DNA follows: TGCGCCAGCAGCCAGCCACCGGGACTAGCGGGGGACAATGAGCAGTTCTTC. Translating gives CASSQPPGLAGDNEQFF. The V gene is TRBV4-1, the J gene TRBJ2-1; 14 bases agree with TRBD2. Unmatched junction bases numbered 6, after V lost 3 bases and J lost 5 bases. Per germline, CDR1 MGHRA and CDR2 YSYEKL. The CDR3 is 17 amino acids.

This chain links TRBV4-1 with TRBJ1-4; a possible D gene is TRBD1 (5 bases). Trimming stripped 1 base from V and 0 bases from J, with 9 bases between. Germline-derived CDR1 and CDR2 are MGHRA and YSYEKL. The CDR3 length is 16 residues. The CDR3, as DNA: TGCGCCAGCAGCCAAGTTCGGGGGGCAACTAATGAAAAACTGTTTTTT. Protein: CASSQVRGATNEKLFF.

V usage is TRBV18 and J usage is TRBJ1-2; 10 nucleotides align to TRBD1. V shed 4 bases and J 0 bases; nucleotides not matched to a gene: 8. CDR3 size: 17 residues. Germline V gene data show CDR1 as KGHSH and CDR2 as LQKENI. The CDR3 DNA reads TGTGCCAGCTCACTTCGGACAGGGGGAAAATCTAACTATGGCTACACCTTC. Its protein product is CASSLRTGGKSNYGYTF.

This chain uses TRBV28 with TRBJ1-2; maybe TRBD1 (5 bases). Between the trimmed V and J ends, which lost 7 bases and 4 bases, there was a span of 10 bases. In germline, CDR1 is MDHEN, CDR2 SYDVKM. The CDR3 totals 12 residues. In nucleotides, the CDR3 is TGTGCCAGCAAAGACAGCGTCTATGGCTACACCTTC. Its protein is CASKDSVYGYTF.